This T cell receptor beta chain comes out of a study of siplizumab effects on memory and regulatory T cells. Study findings and constraints: The authors did not confirm suppressive function in proliferating Tregs from siplizumab cultures. Few alloreactive clones mapped to unstimulated subsets. Naive T cells seemed more diverse than memory cells; they also seemed major alloresponse contributors.

Of note for this clone: The target antigen is unknown.

Each sample yielded around 10^5 assayed TCR templates. Sequencing used immunoSEQ multiplex PCR; TCRdb keeps in-frame clones, though not all of them. The sample records approximately 100,000 clones, nearly 95% being singletons. V was trimmed by 3 bases and J by 1 base, leaving 6 bases between them. Germline V gives CDR1 SGHRS, CDR2 YFSETQ. The CDR3 runs 13 residues. The specimen was non-Treg CD4+ T cells sorted from blood. V gene TRBV5-1 combines with J gene TRBJ2-3, with a weak D call TRBD2 (6 bases). This receptor was identified in a human donor in good health. The DNA of the CDR3 is TGCGCCAGCAGCTGGGGGGGCACAGATACGCAGTATTTT. Translated, it gives CASSWGGTDTQYF.